This T cell receptor (beta chain) was identified during a study of blood T cell repertoires in COVID-19. The overall study: COVID-19 samples from acute and convalescent phases originated in the United States, Italy and Spain. The cDNA or gDNA used as material had been derived from T cells, B-cell-depleted T cells, or PBMCs.

Per the original methods: Amplified reference gene primers provided the basis for estimating nucleated cell counts. The table came from immunoSEQ multiplex PCR; TCRdb's copy has only in-frame clones and leaves some out. Clone size and the V and J calls come from that table; the DNA yielded D and trimming. The sample contains 150,000 to 200,000 clones, 90% to 95% of which appear only once. The sample was peripheral blood. The sequence came from a woman in her forties or fifties with acute or convalescent COVID-19.

CDR3 DNA sequence: TGTGCCAGTAGCCCCGCCTCACAGGGGGCGCGAGGAGCTTTCTTT. Its protein product is CASSPASQGARGAFF. The chain uses TRBV19 and TRBJ1-1; 9 positions match TRBD1. V shed 6 bases, J shed 10 bases, and the junction held 15 bases outside the gene matches. In germline, CDR1 is LNHDA, CDR2 SQIVND (reference sequence). CDR3 length: 15 residues.